This T cell receptor (beta chain) was captured by sequencing in a study of Ad26.COV2.S vaccination and SARS-CoV-2 variants. Study in general: Each vaccinee took Ad26.COV2.S intramuscularly, once or twice 56 days apart.

Produced via immunoSEQ multiplex PCR; TCRdb's table is partial and in-frame only. The repertoire holds some 340,000 clones, with about 82% as singletons. Treatment specified: 15 to 20 received Ad26.COV2.S at low or high dose, single or two shots; about 5 received placebo; per-sample allocation not given. Sampling took place 63 days after the first vaccine or placebo injection. Donation was by an adult aged 18-55 years who was in Boston. Study-level findings and limits: Total T cell responses, in the TCR breadth and depth analyses, may have been underestimated. Greater spike-specific TCR breadth was seen in vaccine recipients than in placebo recipients.

In germline, CDR1 is LGHDT, CDR2 YNNKEL (reference sequence). With 7 bases removed from V and 6 bases from J, the gap between germline ends came to 18 bases. This CDR3 has 15 amino acids. This clone was observed a single time. The antigen remains undetermined. J is TRBJ2-2 and V is TRBV3-1 (or the pseudogene TRBV3-2); either TRBD1 or TRBD2 may supply D (5 bases each). The clonotype comes from a person aged 18-65 years who received the Ad26.COV2.S COVID-19 vaccine or a placebo. The source material was peripheral blood, sampled in a trial of Ad26.COV2.S vaccine versus placebo. The CDR3 loop is CASISRGEKAGELFF. The CDR3 DNA is TGTGCCAGCATCTCTCGGGGCGAAAAGGCCGGGGAGCTGTTTTTT.